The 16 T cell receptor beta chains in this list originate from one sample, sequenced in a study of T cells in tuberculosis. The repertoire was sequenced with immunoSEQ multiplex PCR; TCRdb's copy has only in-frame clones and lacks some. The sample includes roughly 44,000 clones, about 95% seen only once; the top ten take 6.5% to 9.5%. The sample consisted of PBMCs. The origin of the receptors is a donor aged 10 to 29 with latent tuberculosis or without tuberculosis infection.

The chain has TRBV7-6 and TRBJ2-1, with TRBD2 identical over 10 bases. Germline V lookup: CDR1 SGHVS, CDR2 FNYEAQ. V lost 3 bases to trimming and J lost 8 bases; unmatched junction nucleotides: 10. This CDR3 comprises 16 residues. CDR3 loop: CASSFGASGSLDEQFF. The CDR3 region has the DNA TGTGCCAGCAGCTTCGGTGCTAGCGGGAGTTTAGATGAGCAGTTCTTC.

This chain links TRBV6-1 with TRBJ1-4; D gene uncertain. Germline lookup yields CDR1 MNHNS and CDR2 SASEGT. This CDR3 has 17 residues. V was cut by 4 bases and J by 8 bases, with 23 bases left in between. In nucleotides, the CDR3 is TGTGCCAGCAGTGGAAAACCGGGCCTTCCCCGGGAGGAAAAACTGTTTTTT. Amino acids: CASSGKPGLPREEKLFF.

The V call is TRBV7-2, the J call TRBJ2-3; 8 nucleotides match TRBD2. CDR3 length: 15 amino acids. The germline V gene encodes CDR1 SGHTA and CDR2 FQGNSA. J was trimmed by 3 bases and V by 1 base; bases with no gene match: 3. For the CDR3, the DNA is TGTGCCAGCAGCTTAGAAGCGGGGGAAACAGATACGCAGTATTTT. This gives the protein CASSLEAGETDTQYF.

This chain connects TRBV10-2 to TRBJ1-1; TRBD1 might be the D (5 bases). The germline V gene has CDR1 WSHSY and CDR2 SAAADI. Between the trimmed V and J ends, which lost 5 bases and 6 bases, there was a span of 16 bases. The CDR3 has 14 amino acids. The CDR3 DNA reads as TGCGCCAGCAGTTTGGACGTGGAAGGGGCTGAAGCTTTCTTT. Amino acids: CASSLDVEGAEAFF.

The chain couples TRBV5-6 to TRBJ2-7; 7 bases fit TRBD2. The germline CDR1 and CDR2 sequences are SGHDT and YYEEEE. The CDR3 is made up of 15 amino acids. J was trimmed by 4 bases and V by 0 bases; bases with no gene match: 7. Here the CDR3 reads CASSLVAGGGYEQYF. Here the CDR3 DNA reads TGTGCCAGCAGCTTGGTTGCCGGGGGAGGGTACGAGCAGTACTTC.

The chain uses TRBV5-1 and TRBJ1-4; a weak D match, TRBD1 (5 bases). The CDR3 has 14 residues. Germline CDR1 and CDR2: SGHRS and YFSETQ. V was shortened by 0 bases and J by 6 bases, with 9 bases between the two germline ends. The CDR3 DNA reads TGCGCCAGCAGCTTGGGACAGTTAGATGAAAAACTGTTTTTT. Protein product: CASSLGQLDEKLFF.

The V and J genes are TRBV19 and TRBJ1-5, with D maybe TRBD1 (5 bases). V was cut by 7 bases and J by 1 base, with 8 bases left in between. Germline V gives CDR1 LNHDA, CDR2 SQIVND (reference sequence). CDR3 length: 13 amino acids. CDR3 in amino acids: CASTQGSNQPQHF. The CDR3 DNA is TGTGCCAGTACCCAGGGCAGCAATCAGCCCCAGCATTTT. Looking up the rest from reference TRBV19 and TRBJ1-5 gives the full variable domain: DGGITQSPKYLFRKEGQNVTLSCEQNLNHDAMYWYRQDPGQGLRLIYYSQIVNDFQKGDIAEGYSVSREKKESFPLTVTSAQKNPTAFYLCASTQGSNQPQHFGDGTRLSIL.

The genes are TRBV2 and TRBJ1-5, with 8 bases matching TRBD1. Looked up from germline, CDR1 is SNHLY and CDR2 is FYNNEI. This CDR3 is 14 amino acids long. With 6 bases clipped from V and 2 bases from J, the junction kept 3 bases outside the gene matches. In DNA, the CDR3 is TGTGCCAGCAGCGGACAGGGACGCAATCAGCCCCAGCATTTT. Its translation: CASSGQGRNQPQHF.

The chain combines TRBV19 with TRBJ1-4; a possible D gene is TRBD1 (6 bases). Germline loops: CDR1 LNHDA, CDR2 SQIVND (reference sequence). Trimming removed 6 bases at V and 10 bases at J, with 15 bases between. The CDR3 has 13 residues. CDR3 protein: CASSEGGGRKLFF. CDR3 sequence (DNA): TGTGCCAGTAGCGAGGGGGGGGGCCGAAAACTGTTTTTT.

The CDR3 protein is CASSERYEQYF. CDR3 coding DNA: TGTGCCAGCAGTGAACGGTACGAGCAGTACTTC. The chain couples TRBV6-1 to TRBJ2-7; D gene unclear. This CDR3 comprises 11 residues. The germline V gene encodes CDR1 MNHNS and CDR2 SASEGT. Trimming removed 2 bases at V and 4 bases at J, with 3 bases between.

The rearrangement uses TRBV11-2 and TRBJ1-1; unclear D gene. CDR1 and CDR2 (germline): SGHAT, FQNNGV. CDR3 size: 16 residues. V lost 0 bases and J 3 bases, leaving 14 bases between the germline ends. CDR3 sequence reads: CASSLDQRAWDTEAFF. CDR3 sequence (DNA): TGTGCCAGCAGCTTAGATCAGCGGGCGTGGGACACTGAAGCTTTCTTT.

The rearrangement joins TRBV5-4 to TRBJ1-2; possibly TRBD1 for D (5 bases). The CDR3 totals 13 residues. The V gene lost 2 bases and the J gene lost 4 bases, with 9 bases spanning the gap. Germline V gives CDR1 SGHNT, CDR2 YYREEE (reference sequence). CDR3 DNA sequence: TGTGCCAGCAGCTTAGAACAGGCCTATGGCTACACCTTC. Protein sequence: CASSLEQAYGYTF.

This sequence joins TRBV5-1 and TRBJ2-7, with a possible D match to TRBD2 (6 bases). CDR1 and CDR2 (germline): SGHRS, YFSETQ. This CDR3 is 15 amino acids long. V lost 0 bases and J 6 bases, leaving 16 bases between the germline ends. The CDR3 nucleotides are TGCGCCAGCAGCTTGGCCCCACGGGAGATAGGCGAGCAGTACTTC. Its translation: CASSLAPREIGEQYF.

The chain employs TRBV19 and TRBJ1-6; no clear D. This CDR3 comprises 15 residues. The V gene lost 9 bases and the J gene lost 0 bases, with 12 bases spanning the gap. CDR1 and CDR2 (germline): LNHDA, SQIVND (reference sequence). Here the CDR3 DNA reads TGTGCCAGCAAGACATCGAGCTCCTATAATTCACCCCTCCACTTT. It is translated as CASKTSSSYNSPLHF.

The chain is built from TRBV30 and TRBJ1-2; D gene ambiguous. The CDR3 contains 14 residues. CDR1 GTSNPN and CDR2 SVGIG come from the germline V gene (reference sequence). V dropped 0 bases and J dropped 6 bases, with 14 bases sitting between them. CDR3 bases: TGTGCCTGGAGTGTCGTGTGGGCATGGGATGGCTACACCTTC. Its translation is CAWSVVWAWDGYTF.

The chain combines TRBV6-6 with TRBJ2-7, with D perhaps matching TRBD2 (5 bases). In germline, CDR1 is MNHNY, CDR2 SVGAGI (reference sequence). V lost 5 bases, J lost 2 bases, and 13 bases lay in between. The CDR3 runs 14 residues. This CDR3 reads CASSPRGTAYEQYF. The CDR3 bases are TGTGCCAGCAGTCCCCGGGGTACTGCCTACGAGCAGTACTTC.